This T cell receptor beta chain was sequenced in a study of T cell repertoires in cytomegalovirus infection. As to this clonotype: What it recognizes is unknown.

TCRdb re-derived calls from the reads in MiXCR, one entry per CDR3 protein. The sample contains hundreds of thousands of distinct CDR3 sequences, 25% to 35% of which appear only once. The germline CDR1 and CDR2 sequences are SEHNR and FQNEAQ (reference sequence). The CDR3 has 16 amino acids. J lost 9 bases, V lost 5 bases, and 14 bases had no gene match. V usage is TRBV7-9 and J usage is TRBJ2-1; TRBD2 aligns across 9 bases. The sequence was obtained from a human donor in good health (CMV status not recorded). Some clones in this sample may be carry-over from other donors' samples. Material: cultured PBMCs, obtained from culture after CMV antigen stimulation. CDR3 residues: CASSGPGGRAGSEQFF. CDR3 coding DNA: TGTGCCAGCAGCGGCCCCGGCGGGAGGGCCGGGAGTGAGCAGTTCTTC. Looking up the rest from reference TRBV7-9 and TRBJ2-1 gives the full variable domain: DTGVSQNPRHKITKRGQNVTFRCDPISEHNRLYWYRQTLGQGPEFLTYFQNEAQLEKSRLLSDRFSAERPKGSFSTLEIQRTEQGDSAMYLCASSGPGGRAGSEQFFGPGTRLTVL.